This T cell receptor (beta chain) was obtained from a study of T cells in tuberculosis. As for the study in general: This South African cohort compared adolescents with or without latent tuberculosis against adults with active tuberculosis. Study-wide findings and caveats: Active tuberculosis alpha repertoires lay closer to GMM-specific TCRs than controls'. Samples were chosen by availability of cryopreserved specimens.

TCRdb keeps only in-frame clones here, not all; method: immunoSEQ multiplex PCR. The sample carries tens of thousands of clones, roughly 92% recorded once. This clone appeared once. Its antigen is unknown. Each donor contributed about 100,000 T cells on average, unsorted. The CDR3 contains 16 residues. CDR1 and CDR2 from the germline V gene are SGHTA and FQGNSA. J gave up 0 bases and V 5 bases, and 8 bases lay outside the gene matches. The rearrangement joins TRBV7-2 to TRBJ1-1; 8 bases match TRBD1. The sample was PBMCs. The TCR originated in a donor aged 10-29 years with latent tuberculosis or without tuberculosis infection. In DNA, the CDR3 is TGTGCCAGCAGCCTGGACAGGGCCCGCCTGAACACTGAAGCTTTCTTT. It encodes CASSLDRARLNTEAFF.